The 14 T cell receptor beta chains below all came from one sample that was sequenced in a study of T cell responses to AZD1222 COVID-19 vaccine. Generated by immunoSEQ multiplex PCR, the TCRdb table keeps only in-frame clones and is missing some. Of roughly 150,000 clones in the sample, 90% were seen once. Sample: peripheral blood, taken on day 0 of AZD1222 vaccination. Receptors originate from an adult in good health.

The V gene is TRBV2, the J gene TRBJ2-3; 9 nucleotides align to TRBD2. Trimming took 2 bases from V and 5 from J; bases not matched to a gene: 11. CDR1 SNHLY and CDR2 FYNNEI come from the germline V gene. The CDR3 sequence is 17 residues long. CDR3 residues: CASSEMAGGPEKDTQYF. Written as DNA, the CDR3 is TGTGCCAGCAGTGAAATGGCGGGAGGGCCTGAGAAAGATACGCAGTATTTT.

The chain recombines TRBV5-4 with TRBJ1-2; D perhaps matches TRBD1 (5 bases). With 2 bases removed from V and 6 bases from J, the gap between germline ends came to 14 bases. CDR3 length equals 14 residues. The germline V gene encodes CDR1 SGHNT and CDR2 YYREEE (reference sequence). This CDR3 reads CASSFGTSQDGYTF. CDR3 nucleotides: TGTGCCAGCAGCTTTGGGACCTCGCAGGATGGCTACACCTTC.

CDR3 residues: CASSQVAGGREQYF. The DNA of the CDR3 is TGTGCCAGCAGCCAAGTCGCGGGGGGTCGCGAGCAGTACTTC. This chain links TRBV3-1 (or the pseudogene TRBV3-2) with TRBJ2-7, with 8 nucleotides matching TRBD2. Germline values: CDR1 LGHDT, CDR2 YNNKEL (reference sequence). The CDR3 covers 14 residues. The junction had 5 bases not matched to a gene; V was cut back by 1 base and J by 6 bases.

V usage is TRBV5-1 and J usage is TRBJ1-1; no clear D. The CDR3 is 13 residues long. Germline V CDR1 and CDR2: SGHRS, YFSETQ. The germline V and J ends were trimmed by 2 bases and 1 base, with 6 bases remaining between them. CDR3 coding DNA: TGCGCCAGCAGCTTTAAGGGGAACACTGAAGCTTTCTTT. Protein: CASSFKGNTEAFF. The full variable domain, in which reference TRBV5-1 and TRBJ1-1 provide the parts outside the CDR3, is KAGVTQTPRYLIKTRGQQVTLSCSPISGHRSVSWYQQTPGQGLQFLFEYFSETQRNKGNFPGRFSGRQFSNSRSEMNVSTLELGDSALYLCASSFKGNTEAFFGQGTRLTVV.

The J gene is TRBJ2-2, the V gene TRBV7-3; D gene unclear. Germline lookup yields CDR1 SGHTA and CDR2 FQGTGA. The CDR3 covers 12 residues. The V end was cut by 2 bases, the J end by 8 bases, with 6 bases between. The CDR3 DNA is TGTGCCAGCAGCTTATTGTTTGGGGAGCTGTTTTTT. It is translated as CASSLLFGELFF.

The chain is built from TRBV19 and TRBJ1-1; no clear D gene. Trimming took off 7 bases at V and 2 bases at J, with 14 bases between the two ends. The CDR3 has 14 residues. Germline V gene data show CDR1 as LNHDA and CDR2 as SQIVND (reference sequence). CDR3 amino acids: CASTDLPLNTEAFF. CDR3 DNA: TGTGCCAGTACGGACCTCCCTCTAAACACTGAAGCTTTCTTT.

The chain links TRBV5-8 to TRBJ2-1; TRBD2 aligns across 7 bases. From germline, CDR1 is SGHTS and CDR2 YDEGEE. The J segment lost 3 bases and the V segment lost 4 bases, leaving 16 bases of the junction unmatched. CDR3 length: 18 amino acids. This CDR3 reads CASSLKRPSGRGYNEQFF. The DNA for the CDR3 is TGTGCCAGCAGCCTCAAAAGGCCTAGCGGAAGGGGCTACAATGAGCAGTTCTTC.

The V and J genes are TRBV3-1 (or the pseudogene TRBV3-2) and TRBJ2-5; 10 bases map to TRBD2. The length of the CDR3 is 16 residues. After removal of 1 base from V and 5 bases from J, the junction contained 7 bases not matched to a gene. Germline V gene lookup returns CDR1 LGHDT and CDR2 YNNKEL (reference sequence). The CDR3 loop reads CASSQVLAGARETQYF. The CDR3 DNA follows: TGTGCCAGCAGCCAAGTTCTAGCGGGAGCTCGTGAGACCCAGTACTTC.

The J gene is TRBJ2-5, the V gene TRBV6-2 or TRBV6-3; 7 bases are a match to TRBD2. Germline V CDR1 and CDR2: MNHEY, SVGEGT. V lost 2 bases, J lost 1 base, and 4 bases stayed unmatched. The CDR3 sequence is 15 residues long. The CDR3 loop is CASSYVASGQETQYF. In nucleotides, the CDR3 is TGTGCCAGCAGTTACGTCGCTAGCGGCCAAGAGACCCAGTACTTC.

This chain joins TRBV27 and TRBJ1-6, with D possibly being TRBD1 (5 bases). V was cut by 6 bases and J by 7 bases, with 13 bases left in between. Per germline, CDR1 MNHEY and CDR2 SMNVEV (reference sequence). This CDR3 has 14 amino acids. The CDR3 coding sequence is TGTGCCAGCAGGGGGACGGTGCCAAATTCACCCCTCCACTTT. It codes for CASRGTVPNSPLHF.

The chain employs TRBV28 and TRBJ2-5, with 10 bases identical to TRBD1. The V gene end was trimmed by 7 bases and the J gene end by 3 bases; junction bases not matched to a gene: 8. The CDR3 extends over 15 amino acids. Germline-derived CDR1 and CDR2 are MDHEN and SYDVKM. The CDR3 nucleotides are TGTGCCAGCATGGGGGACAGGGGTAAAAAAGAGACCCAGTACTTC. The encoded protein is CASMGDRGKKETQYF.

Written as DNA, the CDR3 is TGTGCCAGCAGTAATACCGGGACAGGGGTTTTCGAGCAGTACTTC. Protein: CASSNTGTGVFEQYF. This chain connects TRBV27 to TRBJ2-7; the match to TRBD1 covers 10 bases. The CDR3 length is 15 residues. The V gene end was trimmed by 5 bases and the J gene end by 6 bases; junction bases not matched to a gene: 10. The V gene's germline CDR1 is MNHEY and CDR2 SMNVEV (reference sequence).

The chain recombines TRBV6-5 with TRBJ2-2; D remains unclear. The V end lost 7 bases, the J end lost 4 bases, and 16 bases lay between the germline ends. This CDR3 is built from 15 residues. Per the germline V gene, CDR1 is MNHEY and CDR2 is SVGAGI. The CDR3 DNA sequence: TGTGCCAGCAAATCCCCCAGCGCGACCACCGGGGAGCTGTTTTTT. It codes for CASKSPSATTGELFF.

The chain joins TRBV4-1 to TRBJ2-1, with D maybe TRBD1 (5 bases). Germline V gene lookup returns CDR1 MGHRA and CDR2 YSYEKL. Deletions cut 1 base from V and 4 bases from J, with 8 bases between. The CDR3 runs to 14 residues. The CDR3 region has the DNA TGCGCCAGCAGCCAAGGGCAGGGTTACAATGAGCAGTTCTTC. It translates to CASSQGQGYNEQFF.